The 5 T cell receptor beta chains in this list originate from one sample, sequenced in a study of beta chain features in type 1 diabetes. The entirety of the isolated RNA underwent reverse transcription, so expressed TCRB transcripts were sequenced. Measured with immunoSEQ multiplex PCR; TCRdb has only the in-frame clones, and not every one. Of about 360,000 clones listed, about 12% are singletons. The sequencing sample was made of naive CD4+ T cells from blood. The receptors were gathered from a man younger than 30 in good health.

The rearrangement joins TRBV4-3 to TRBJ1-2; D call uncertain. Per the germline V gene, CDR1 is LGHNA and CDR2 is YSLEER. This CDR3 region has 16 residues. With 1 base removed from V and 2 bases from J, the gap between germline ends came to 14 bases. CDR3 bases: TGCGCCAGCAGCCAAGGTTGGCCGGGAGGGAACTATGGCTACACCTTC. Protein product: CASSQGWPGGNYGYTF.

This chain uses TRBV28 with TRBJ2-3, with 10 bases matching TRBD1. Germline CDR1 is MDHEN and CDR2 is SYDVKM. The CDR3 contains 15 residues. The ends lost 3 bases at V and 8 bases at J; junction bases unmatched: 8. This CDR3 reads CASSFGWTGGRTQYF. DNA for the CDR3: TGTGCCAGCAGTTTCGGCTGGACAGGGGGACGTACGCAGTATTTT.

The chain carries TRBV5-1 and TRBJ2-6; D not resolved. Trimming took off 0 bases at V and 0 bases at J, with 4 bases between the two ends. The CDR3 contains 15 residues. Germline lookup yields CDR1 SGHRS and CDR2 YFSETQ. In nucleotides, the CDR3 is TGCGCCAGCAGCTTGGGGCCCTCTGGGGCCAACGTCCTGACTTTC. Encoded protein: CASSLGPSGANVLTF.

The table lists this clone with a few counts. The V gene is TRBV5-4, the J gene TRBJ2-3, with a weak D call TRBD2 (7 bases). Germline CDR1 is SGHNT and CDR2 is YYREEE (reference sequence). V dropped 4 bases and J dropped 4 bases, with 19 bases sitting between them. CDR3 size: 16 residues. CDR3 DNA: TGTGCCAGCAGCGGGGGGGGCTATAGTCATCCAGATACGCAGTATTTT. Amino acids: CASSGGGYSHPDTQYF. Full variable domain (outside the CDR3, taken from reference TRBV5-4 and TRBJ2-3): ETGVTQSPTHLIKTRGQQVTLRCSSQSGHNTVSWYQQALGQGPQFIFQYYREEENGRGNFPPRFSGLQFPNYSSELNVNALELDDSALYLCASSGGGYSHPDTQYFGPGTRLTVL.

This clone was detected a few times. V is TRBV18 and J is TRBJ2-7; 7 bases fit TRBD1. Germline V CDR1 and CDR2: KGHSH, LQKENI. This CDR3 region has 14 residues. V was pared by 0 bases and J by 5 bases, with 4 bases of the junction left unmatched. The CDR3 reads CASSPPTGLNEQYF. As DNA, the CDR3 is TGTGCCAGCTCACCACCGACAGGGCTTAACGAGCAGTACTTC.